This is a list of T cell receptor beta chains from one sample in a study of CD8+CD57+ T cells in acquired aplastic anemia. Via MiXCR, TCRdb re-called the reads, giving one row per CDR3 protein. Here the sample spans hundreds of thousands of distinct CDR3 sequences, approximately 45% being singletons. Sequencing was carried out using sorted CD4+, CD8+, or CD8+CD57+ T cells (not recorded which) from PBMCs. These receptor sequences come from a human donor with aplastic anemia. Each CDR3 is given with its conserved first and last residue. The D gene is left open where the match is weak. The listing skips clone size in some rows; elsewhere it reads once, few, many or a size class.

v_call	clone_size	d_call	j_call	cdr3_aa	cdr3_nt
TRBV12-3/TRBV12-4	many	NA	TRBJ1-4	CASSPPGSFEKLFF	TGTGCCAGCAGTCCCCCGGGTTCGTTTGAAAAACTGTTTTTT
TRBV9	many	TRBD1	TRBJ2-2	CASSVGDQGAGELFF	TGTGCCAGCAGCGTAGGAGATCAGGGGGCCGGGGAGCTGTTTTTT
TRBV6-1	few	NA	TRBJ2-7	CASSEFIQGPYEQYF	TGTGCCAGCAGTGAATTCATACAGGGTCCCTACGAGCAGTACTTC
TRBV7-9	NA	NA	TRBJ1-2	CASSLVGSGYGYTF	TGTGCCAGCAGCTTAGTGGGATCCGGCTATGGCTACACCTTC
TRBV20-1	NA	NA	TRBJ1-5	CSASPRGDQPQHF	TGCAGTGCTAGTCCCAGGGGCGATCAGCCCCAGCATTTT
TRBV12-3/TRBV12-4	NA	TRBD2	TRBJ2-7	CASSPSGGSSYEQYF	TGTGCCAGCAGCCCTAGCGGGGGGAGCTCCTACGAGCAGTACTTC
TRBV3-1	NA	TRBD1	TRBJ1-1	CASSETGMTEAFF	TGTGCCAGCAGCGAGACAGGGATGACTGAAGCTTTCTTT
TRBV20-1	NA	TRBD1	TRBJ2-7	CSARQGVDEQYF	TGCAGTGCTAGACAGGGGGTCGACGAGCAGTACTTC
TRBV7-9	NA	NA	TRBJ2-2	CASSLAGGGGELFF	TGTGCCAGCAGCTTAGCGGGAGGTGGCGGGGAGCTGTTTTTT
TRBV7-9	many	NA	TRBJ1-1	CASSSPAGDTEAFF	TGTGCCAGCAGCTCCCCTGCCGGAGACACTGAAGCTTTCTTT
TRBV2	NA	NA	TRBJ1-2	CASSEGTVNGYTF	TGTGCCAGCAGTGAAGGGACAGTAAATGGCTACACCTTC
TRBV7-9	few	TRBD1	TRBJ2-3	CASTPGQLGDTQYF	TGTGCCAGCACCCCGGGACAGCTAGGAGATACGCAGTATTTT
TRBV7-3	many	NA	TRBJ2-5	CASSLTAGETQYF	TGTGCCAGCAGCTTGACCGCGGGCGAGACCCAGTACTTC
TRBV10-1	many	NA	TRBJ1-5	CASSQQGAQPQHF	TGCGCCAGCAGTCAACAGGGAGCTCAGCCCCAGCATTTT
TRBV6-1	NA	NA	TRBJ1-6	CASSQNSGNNSPLHF	TGTGCCAGCAGTCAAAATTCGGGTAATAATTCACCCCTCCACTTT
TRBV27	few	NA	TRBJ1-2	CASSPGAEGSRGHTF	TGTGCCAGCAGTCCCGGGGCTGAAGGCTCGCGAGGTCACACCTTC
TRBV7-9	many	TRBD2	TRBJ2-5	CASRPPGLAVQETQYF	TGTGCCAGCCGGCCACCGGGACTAGCGGTTCAAGAGACCCAGTACTTC